The next 20 T cell receptor beta chains were all read from a single sample in a study of vaccination and CD4 T cells after COVID-19. Which antigens these TCRs recognize remains unknown. Researchers used the Oncomine TCR Beta short-read assay to sequence DNA from cultured CD4+ T cells. MiXCR, run by TCRdb on the PCR reads, gives a single entry per CDR3 protein. The sample consists of about 20,000 distinct CDR3 sequences, under 65% of them appearing once. Noted treatment: 10-day PBMC culture with coronavirus spike peptide pools or control peptides (ViraFEST assay). The sample consisted of CD4+ T cells from blood, cultured in vitro, taken after SARS-CoV-2 vaccination. The receptors come from a human donor who had recovered from COVID-19.

This chain connects TRBV5-1 to TRBJ1-2, with D uncertain. Trimming took 3 bases from V and 2 from J, leaving 5 bases between them. Germline-derived CDR1 and CDR2 are SGHRS and YFSETQ. The CDR3 covers 12 residues. The CDR3 protein is CASSSSNYGYTF. The DNA for the CDR3 is TGCGCCAGCAGCTCTTCGAACTATGGCTACACCTTC.

This clonotype was found once. Here the CDR3 DNA reads TGTGCCACCAGTGACCACAGGGAAGGAGAAGCTTTCTTT. Its protein is CATSDHREGEAFF. The chain is built from TRBV24-1 and TRBJ1-1; TRBD1 might be the D (6 bases). Trimming stripped 4 bases from V and 8 bases from J, with 13 bases between. Germline V gene lookup returns CDR1 KGHDR and CDR2 SFDVKD. This CDR3 has 13 amino acids.

The rearrangement uses TRBV5-4 and TRBJ1-4, with 11 nucleotides matching TRBD1. With 3 bases clipped from V and 7 bases from J, the junction kept 5 bases outside the gene matches. This CDR3 has 15 residues. Looked up from germline, CDR1 is SGHNT and CDR2 is YYREEE (reference sequence). CDR3 sequence reads: CASSWAGQGGEKLFF. CDR3 coding DNA: TGTGCCAGCAGCTGGGCGGGACAGGGGGGTGAAAAACTGTTTTTT. The variable domain in full, with the rest retrieved from reference TRBV5-4 and TRBJ1-4, is ETGVTQSPTHLIKTRGQQVTLRCSSQSGHNTVSWYQQALGQGPQFIFQYYREEENGRGNFPPRFSGLQFPNYSSELNVNALELDDSALYLCASSWAGQGGEKLFFGSGTQLSVL.

The chain employs TRBV10-2 and TRBJ2-5, with 10 bases identical to TRBD1. Trimming at V came to 6 bases and at J to 4 bases, leaving 5 bases not matched to a gene. Germline V gene sequence: CDR1 WSHSY, CDR2 SAAADI. The CDR3 is made up of 14 amino acids. The CDR3 here is CASRDRGRGETQYF. The CDR3 nucleotides are TGCGCCAGCAGAGACAGGGGGCGCGGAGAGACCCAGTACTTC.

V gene TRBV10-3 combines with J gene TRBJ1-6, with 7 nucleotides matching TRBD1. The V segment lost 6 bases and the J segment 7 bases; nucleotides outside the gene matches: 9. Germline V CDR1 and CDR2: ENHRY, SYGVKD. There are 15 residues in the CDR3. CDR3 residues: CAIRAQEGANSPLHF. CDR3 bases: TGTGCCATCAGAGCCCAGGAGGGGGCAAATTCACCCCTCCACTTT.

V and J are TRBV7-9 and TRBJ2-7; D may be TRBD1 (6 bases). V lost 1 base, J lost 5 bases, and 12 bases lay in between. The CDR3 extends over 14 amino acids. Germline V lookup: CDR1 SEHNR, CDR2 FQNEAQ (reference sequence). DNA of the CDR3: TGTGCCAGCAGCTTAGGAACAGGGTTCGACGAGCAGTACTTC. Translating gives CASSLGTGFDEQYF.

The chain joins TRBV27 to TRBJ2-5; 13 bases line up with TRBD2. This CDR3 region has 13 residues. In germline, CDR1 is MNHEY, CDR2 SMNVEV (reference sequence). V lost 7 bases and J lost 7; bases outside the gene matches: 3. As DNA, the CDR3 is TGTGCCAGCATCCGACTAGCGGGGGGGACCCAGTACTTC. This encodes CASIRLAGGTQYF.

The rearrangement links TRBV15 to TRBJ2-5, with D possibly matching TRBD2 (7 bases). The V and J ends lost 0 bases and 5 bases respectively, with 16 bases between them. The germline V gene encodes CDR1 LNHNV and CDR2 YYDKDF (reference sequence). This CDR3 has 16 residues. This chain's CDR3 is CATSRDQGRGGETQYF. The CDR3 DNA sequence: TGTGCCACCAGCAGAGATCAGGGCAGGGGAGGGGAGACCCAGTACTTC.

The V call is TRBV24-1, the J call TRBJ2-5; D is unclear. Trimming cost V 0 bases and J 9 bases, with 7 bases left between them. This CDR3 comprises 12 residues. Germline CDR1 and CDR2: KGHDR and SFDVKD. CDR3: CATSDLVGAQYF. CDR3 coding DNA: TGTGCCACCAGTGATTTGGTCGGTGCCCAGTACTTC.

This clonotype appeared a single time. The chain couples TRBV7-2 to TRBJ2-2; D remains ambiguous. With 1 base removed from V and 0 bases from J, the gap between germline ends came to 12 bases. Germline CDR1 reads SGHTA; CDR2 reads FQGNSA. The CDR3 covers 17 residues. The CDR3 here is CASSLEFSAANTGELFF. In nucleotides, the CDR3 is TGTGCCAGCAGCTTAGAGTTCTCGGCAGCGAACACCGGGGAGCTGTTTTTT. Looking up the rest from reference TRBV7-2 and TRBJ2-2 gives the full variable domain: GAGVSQSPSNKVTEKGKDVELRCDPISGHTALYWYRQSLGQGLEFLIYFQGNSAPDKSGLPSDRFSAERTGGSVSTLTIQRTQQEDSAVYLCASSLEFSAANTGELFFGEGSRLTVL.

This clonotype was observed a few times. This sequence joins TRBV28 and TRBJ1-2; 7 bases agree with TRBD1. The CDR3 sequence is 12 residues long. Germline assignment: CDR1 MDHEN and CDR2 SYDVKM. Losses at the gene ends were 8 bases for V and 6 bases for J; bases not matched to a gene: 6. CDR3 nucleotide sequence: TGTGCCAGCGGCAGGGGGAGGGATGGCTACACCTTC. Protein sequence: CASGRGRDGYTF.

This clonotype was found a few times. V is TRBV20-1 and J is TRBJ1-5; no definite D call. CDR1 is DFQATT, CDR2 SNEGSKA, per germline (reference sequence). Trimming left V 0 bases short and J 4 bases short, with 10 bases between. The CDR3 runs to 14 residues. Here the CDR3 DNA reads TGCAGTGCTAGAGATCCATTGGCTAATCAGCCCCAGCATTTT. Its protein is CSARDPLANQPQHF.

The genes are TRBV7-8 and TRBJ2-7, with TRBD2 matching over 7 bases. The length of the CDR3 is 16 residues. Trimming took 0 bases from V and 1 from J; bases not matched to a gene: 6. Germline V CDR1 and CDR2: SGHVS, FQNEAQ. CDR3 sequence: CASSLALTGGSYEQYF. CDR3 in DNA: TGTGCCAGCAGCTTAGCGTTAACCGGGGGGTCCTACGAGCAGTACTTC.

The chain uses TRBV7-9 and TRBJ1-1; D is undetermined. CDR3 size: 14 residues. Germline CDR1 reads SEHNR; CDR2 reads FQNEAQ (reference sequence). The V end lost 5 bases, the J end lost 0 bases, and 10 bases lay between the germline ends. CDR3 nucleotides: TGTGCCAGCAGCGTACGGACTGTGAACACTGAAGCTTTCTTT. Translated: CASSVRTVNTEAFF.

This clonotype has a handful of counts. The genes are TRBV20-1 and TRBJ2-7; tentatively, D is TRBD1 (5 bases). Per the germline V gene, CDR1 is DFQATT and CDR2 is SNEGSKA (reference sequence). The germline V and J ends were trimmed by 4 bases and 5 bases, with 9 bases remaining between them. There are 11 residues in the CDR3. The CDR3: CSAKQAHEQYF. Here the CDR3 DNA reads TGCAGTGCTAAACAGGCCCACGAGCAGTACTTC.

This clonotype has only a few counts. The chain joins TRBV24-1 to TRBJ2-1; D uncertain. In germline, CDR1 is KGHDR, CDR2 SFDVKD. CDR3 length: 15 amino acids. Trimming took off 2 bases at V and 2 bases at J, with 9 bases between the two ends. The CDR3 reads CATSDSGVPYNEQFF. DNA of the CDR3: TGTGCCACCAGTGATTCCGGTGTCCCCTACAATGAGCAGTTCTTC.

The CDR3 spells CASSLLAGGQDTQYF. CDR3 nucleotides: TGTGCCAGCAGCTTACTAGCGGGGGGGCAAGATACGCAGTATTTT. The chain is built from TRBV7-9 and TRBJ2-3; 12 bases match TRBD2. J lost 5 bases, V lost 2 bases, and 2 bases had no gene match. The CDR3 sequence is 15 residues long. Germline assignment: CDR1 SEHNR and CDR2 FQNEAQ (reference sequence). The complete variable domain, with remaining parts taken from reference TRBV7-9 and TRBJ2-3, reads DTGVSQNPRHKITKRGQNVTFRCDPISEHNRLYWYRQTLGQGPEFLTYFQNEAQLEKSRLLSDRFSAERPKGSFSTLEIQRTEQGDSAMYLCASSLLAGGQDTQYFGPGTRLTVL.

CDR3 coding DNA: TGTGCCAGCAGGCATTCTAGCGGGAGGGCCTACAATGAGCAGTTCTTC. This gives the protein CASRHSSGRAYNEQFF. The chain combines TRBV27 with TRBJ2-1; TRBD2 matches 12 bases. Losses at the gene ends were 6 bases for V and 2 bases for J; bases not matched to a gene: 5. The germline CDR1 and CDR2 sequences are MNHEY and SMNVEV (reference sequence). The CDR3 is made up of 16 amino acids.

V is TRBV29-1 and J is TRBJ1-2; D is unresolved. CDR1 and CDR2 from the germline V gene are SQVTM and ANQGSEA. V lost 3 bases and J lost 1, with 9 bases in between. There are 13 residues in the CDR3. The CDR3 sequence is CSVDRTFNYGYTF. The CDR3 region has the DNA TGCAGCGTTGACAGGACTTTTAACTATGGCTACACCTTC. Variable domain in full (rest from reference TRBV29-1 and TRBJ1-2): SAVISQKPSRDICQRGTSLTIQCQVDSQVTMMFWYRQQPGQSLTLIATANQGSEATYESGFVIDKFPISRPNLTFSTLTVSNMSPEDSSIYLCSVDRTFNYGYTFGSGTRLTVV.

The V and J genes are TRBV20-1 and TRBJ2-1; 8 bases are shared with TRBD2. The CDR3 is 15 amino acids. V dropped 4 bases and J dropped 1; count of bases not matched to a gene: 6. Germline V CDR1 and CDR2: DFQATT, SNEGSKA (reference sequence). The CDR3 is CSATSGGGSYNEQFF. The CDR3 DNA reads as TGCAGTGCTACCAGCGGGGGAGGATCCTACAATGAGCAGTTCTTC.